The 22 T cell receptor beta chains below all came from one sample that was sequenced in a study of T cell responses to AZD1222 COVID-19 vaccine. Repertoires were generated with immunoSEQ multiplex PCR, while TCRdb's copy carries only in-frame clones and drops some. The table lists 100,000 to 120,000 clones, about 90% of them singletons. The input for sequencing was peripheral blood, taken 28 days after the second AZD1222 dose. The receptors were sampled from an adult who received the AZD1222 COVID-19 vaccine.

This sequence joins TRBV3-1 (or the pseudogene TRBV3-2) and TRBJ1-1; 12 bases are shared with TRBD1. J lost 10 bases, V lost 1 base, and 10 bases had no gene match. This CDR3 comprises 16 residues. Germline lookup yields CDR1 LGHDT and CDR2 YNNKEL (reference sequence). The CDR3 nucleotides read TGTGCCAGCAGCCAAGTCACCGGGACAGGGGGCAGGGGAGCTTTCTTT. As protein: CASSQVTGTGGRGAFF.

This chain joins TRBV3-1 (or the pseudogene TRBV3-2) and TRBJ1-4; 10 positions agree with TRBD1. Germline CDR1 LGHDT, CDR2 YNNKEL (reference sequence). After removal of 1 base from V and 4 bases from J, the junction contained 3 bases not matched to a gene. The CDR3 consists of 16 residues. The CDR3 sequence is CASSQGTGGFNEKLFF. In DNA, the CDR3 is TGTGCCAGCAGCCAAGGGACAGGGGGATTTAATGAAAAACTGTTTTTT.

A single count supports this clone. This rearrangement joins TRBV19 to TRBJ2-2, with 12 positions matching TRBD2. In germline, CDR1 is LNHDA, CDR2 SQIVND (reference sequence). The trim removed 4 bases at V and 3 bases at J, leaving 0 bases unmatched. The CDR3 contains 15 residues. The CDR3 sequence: CASSRLAGDTGELFF. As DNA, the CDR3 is TGTGCCAGTAGTAGACTAGCGGGAGACACCGGGGAGCTGTTTTTT.

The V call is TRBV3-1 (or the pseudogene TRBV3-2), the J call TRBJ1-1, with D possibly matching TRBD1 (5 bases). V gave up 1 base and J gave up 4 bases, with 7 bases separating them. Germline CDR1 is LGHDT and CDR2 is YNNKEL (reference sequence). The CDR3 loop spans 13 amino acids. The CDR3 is CASSQGGGTEAFF. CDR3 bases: TGTGCCAGCAGCCAAGGGGGGGGCACTGAAGCTTTCTTT.

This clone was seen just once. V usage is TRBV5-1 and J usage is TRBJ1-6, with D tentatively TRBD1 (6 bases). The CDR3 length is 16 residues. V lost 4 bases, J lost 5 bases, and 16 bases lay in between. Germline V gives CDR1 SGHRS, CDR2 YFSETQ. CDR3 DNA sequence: TGCGCCAGCAGCCTCTCTAGGACAGAGAATAATTCACCCCTCCACTTT. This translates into CASSLSRTENNSPLHF.

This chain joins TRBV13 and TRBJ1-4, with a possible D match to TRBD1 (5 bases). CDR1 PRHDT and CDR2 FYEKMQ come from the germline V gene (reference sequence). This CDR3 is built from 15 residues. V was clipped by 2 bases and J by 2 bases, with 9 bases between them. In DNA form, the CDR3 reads TGTGCCAGCAGCTTACTGAAGGGGACTAATGAAAAACTGTTTTTT. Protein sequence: CASSLLKGTNEKLFF. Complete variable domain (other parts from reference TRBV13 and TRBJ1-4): AAGVIQSPRHLIKEKRETATLKCYPIPRHDTVYWYQQGPGQDPQFLISFYEKMQSDKGSIPDRFSAQQFSDYHSELNMSSLELGDSALYFCASSLLKGTNEKLFFGSGTQLSVL.

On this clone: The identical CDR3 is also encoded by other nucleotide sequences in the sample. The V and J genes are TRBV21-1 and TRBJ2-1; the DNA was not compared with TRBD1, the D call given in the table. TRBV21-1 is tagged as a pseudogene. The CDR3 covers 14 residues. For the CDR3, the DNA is TGTGCCAGCAGCAAAGGAGACAGGCGTTATGAGCAGTTCTTC. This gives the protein CASSKGDRRYEQFF.

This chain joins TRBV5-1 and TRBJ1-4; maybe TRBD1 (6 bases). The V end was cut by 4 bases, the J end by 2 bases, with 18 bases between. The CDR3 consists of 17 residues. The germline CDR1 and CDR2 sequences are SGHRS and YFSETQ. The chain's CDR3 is CASSPRGGGWTNEKLFF. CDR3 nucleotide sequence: TGCGCCAGCAGCCCTCGAGGGGGAGGCTGGACTAATGAAAAACTGTTTTTT.

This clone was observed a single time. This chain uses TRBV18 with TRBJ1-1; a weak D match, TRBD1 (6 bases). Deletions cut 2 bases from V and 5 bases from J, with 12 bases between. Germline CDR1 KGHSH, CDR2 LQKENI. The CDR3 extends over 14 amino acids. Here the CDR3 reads CASSPGPQGTEAFF. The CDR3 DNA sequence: TGTGCCAGCTCACCAGGACCCCAGGGGACTGAAGCTTTCTTT.

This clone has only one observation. The CDR3 here is CASSHRDRGHGGELFF. The DNA for the CDR3 is TGTGCCAGCAGCCATCGTGACAGGGGGCATGGCGGGGAGCTGTTTTTT. The rearrangement links TRBV7-9 to TRBJ2-2, with 10 bases that match TRBD1. The CDR3 sequence is 16 residues long. The V segment lost 5 bases and the J segment 7 bases; nucleotides outside the gene matches: 10. The germline V gene has CDR1 SEHNR and CDR2 FQNEAQ (reference sequence). Full variable domain (missing parts from reference TRBV7-9 and TRBJ2-2): DTGVSQNPRHKITKRGQNVTFRCDPISEHNRLYWYRQTLGQGPEFLTYFQNEAQLEKSRLLSDRFSAERPKGSFSTLEIQRTEQGDSAMYLCASSHRDRGHGGELFFGEGSRLTVL.

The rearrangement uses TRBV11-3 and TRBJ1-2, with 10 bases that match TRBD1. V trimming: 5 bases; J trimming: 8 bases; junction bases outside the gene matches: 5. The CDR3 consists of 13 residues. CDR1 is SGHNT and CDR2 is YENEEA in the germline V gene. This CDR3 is CASSGQGVSGYTF. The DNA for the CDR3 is TGTGCCAGCAGCGGACAGGGGGTAAGCGGCTACACCTTC.

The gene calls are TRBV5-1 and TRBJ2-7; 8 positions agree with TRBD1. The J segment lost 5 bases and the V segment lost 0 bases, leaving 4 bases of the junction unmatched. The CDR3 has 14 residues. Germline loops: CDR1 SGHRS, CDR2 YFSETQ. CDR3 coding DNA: TGCGCCAGCAGCTTGGGACAGGGGAGAGACGAGCAGTACTTC. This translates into CASSLGQGRDEQYF.

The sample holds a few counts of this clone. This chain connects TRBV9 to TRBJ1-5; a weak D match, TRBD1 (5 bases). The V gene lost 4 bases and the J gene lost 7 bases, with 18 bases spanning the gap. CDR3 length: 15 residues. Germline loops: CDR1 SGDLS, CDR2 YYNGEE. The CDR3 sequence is CASSRSRDPGQPQHF. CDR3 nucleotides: TGTGCCAGCAGCCGTTCCCGGGATCCAGGGCAGCCCCAGCATTTT.

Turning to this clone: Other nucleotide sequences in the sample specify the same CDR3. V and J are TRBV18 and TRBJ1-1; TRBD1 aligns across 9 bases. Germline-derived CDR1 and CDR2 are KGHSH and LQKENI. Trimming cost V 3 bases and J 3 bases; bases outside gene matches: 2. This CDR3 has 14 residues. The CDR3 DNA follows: TGTGCCAGCTCACCGACAGGGGGGGACACTGAAGCTTTCTTT. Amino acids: CASSPTGGDTEAFF.

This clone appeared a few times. CDR3 nucleotide sequence: TGCAGCGGCGAAGAGAACACTGAAGCTTTCTTT. Its protein is CSGEENTEAFF. The chain links TRBV29-1 to TRBJ1-1; no clear D. V gave up 7 bases and J gave up 1 base, with 7 bases separating them. Germline CDR1 reads SQVTM; CDR2 reads ANQGSEA. The CDR3 loop spans 11 amino acids. The full variable domain, completed using reference TRBV29-1 and TRBJ1-1, is SAVISQKPSRDICQRGTSLTIQCQVDSQVTMMFWYRQQPGQSLTLIATANQGSEATYESGFVIDKFPISRPNLTFSTLTVSNMSPEDSSIYLCSGEENTEAFFGQGTRLTVV.

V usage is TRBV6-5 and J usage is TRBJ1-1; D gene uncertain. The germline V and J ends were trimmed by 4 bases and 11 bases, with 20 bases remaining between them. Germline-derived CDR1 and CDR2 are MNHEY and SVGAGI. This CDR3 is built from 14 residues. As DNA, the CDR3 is TGTGCCAGCAGTTCCTTAACGGGCCGATATGGGGCTTTCTTT. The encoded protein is CASSSLTGRYGAFF.

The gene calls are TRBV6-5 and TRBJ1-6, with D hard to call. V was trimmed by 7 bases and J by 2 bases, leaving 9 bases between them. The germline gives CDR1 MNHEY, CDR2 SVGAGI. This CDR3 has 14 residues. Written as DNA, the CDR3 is TGTGCCAGCAAGTCAAATCCCTATAATTCACCCCTCCACTTT. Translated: CASKSNPYNSPLHF.

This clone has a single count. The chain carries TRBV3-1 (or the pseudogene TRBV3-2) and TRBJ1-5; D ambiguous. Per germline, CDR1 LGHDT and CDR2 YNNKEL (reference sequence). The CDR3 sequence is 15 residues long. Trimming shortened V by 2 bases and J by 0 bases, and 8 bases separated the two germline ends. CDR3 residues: CASSQNGNSNQPQHF. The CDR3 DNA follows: TGTGCCAGCAGCCAAAATGGGAATAGCAATCAGCCCCAGCATTTT.

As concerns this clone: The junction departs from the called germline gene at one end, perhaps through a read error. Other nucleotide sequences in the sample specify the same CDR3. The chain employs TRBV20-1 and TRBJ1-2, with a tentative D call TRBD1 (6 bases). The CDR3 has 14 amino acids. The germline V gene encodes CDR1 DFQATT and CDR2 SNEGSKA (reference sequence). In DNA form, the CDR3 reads TGCAGTGCTAGTCCCGGACAGCCTAACTACGGCTACACCTTC. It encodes CSASPGQPNYGYTF.

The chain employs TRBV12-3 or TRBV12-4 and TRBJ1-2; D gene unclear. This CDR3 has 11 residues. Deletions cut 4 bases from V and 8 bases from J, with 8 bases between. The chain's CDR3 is CASSWGSGYTF. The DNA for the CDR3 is TGTGCCAGCAGTTGGGGTTCAGGCTACACCTTC.

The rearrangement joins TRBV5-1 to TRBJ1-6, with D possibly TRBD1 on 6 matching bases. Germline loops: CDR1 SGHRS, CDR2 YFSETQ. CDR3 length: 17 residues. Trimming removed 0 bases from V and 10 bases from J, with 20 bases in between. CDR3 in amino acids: CASSLGLGGTFGSPLHF. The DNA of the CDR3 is TGCGCCAGCAGCTTGGGTTTGGGGGGCACCTTTGGCTCACCCCTCCACTTT.

Here the CDR3 reads CATSGLAGGGSYNEQFF. The CDR3 coding sequence is TGTGCCACCAGTGGACTAGCGGGAGGGGGCTCCTACAATGAGCAGTTCTTC. The V and J genes are TRBV24-1 and TRBJ2-1, with 14 positions matching TRBD2. Unmatched junction bases numbered 2, after V lost 5 bases and J lost 0 bases. The germline CDR1 and CDR2 sequences are KGHDR and SFDVKD. CDR3 length: 17 amino acids.